This record concerns one T cell receptor (beta chain) sequence. The data belong to a study of T-cell reconstitution after alpha-beta-depleted transplantation in children. The germline gives CDR1 SGHAT, CDR2 FQNNGV. V was shortened by 5 bases and J by 4 bases, with 13 bases between the two germline ends. The CDR3 sequence is 14 residues long. A TCRbeta library incorporating unique molecular identifiers was prepared. TCRdb re-called the PCR reads through MiXCR, storing one row per CDR3 protein. The data show over 200,000 distinct CDR3 sequences, approximately 10% seen once. This TCR was sampled from a human donor who donated a stem cell graft to a child with acute lymphoblastic leukemia. Sequencing was performed on PBMCs from the stem cell graft donor, taken from the stem cell graft. The chain uses TRBV11-2 and TRBJ2-3; tentative D call: TRBD2 (5 bases). CDR3 sequence: CASSRSGFADTQYF. The CDR3 DNA reads as TGTGCCAGCAGCCGATCGGGGTTTGCAGATACGCAGTATTTT.